This is a list of T cell receptor beta chains from one sample in a study of T cell responses to AZD1222 COVID-19 vaccine. The method was immunoSEQ multiplex PCR; TCRdb's version includes in-frame clones alone and lacks a portion of them. Of about 160,000 clones listed, roughly nine tenths are singletons. The sample in question was peripheral blood, obtained on day 0 of AZD1222 vaccination. These receptors all come from an adult in good health. The CDR3 runs from the conserved cysteine through the conserved F or W. D genes are given only for firm matches. Not every row has a clone size; where given, it reads once, few, many or a size class.

V gene	D gene	J gene	clone size	CDR3 DNA	CDR3 protein
TRBV6-6	.	TRBJ2-7	.	TGTGCCAGCAGTTACTCTGGCAGGGGAGGGTACGAGCAGTACTTC	CASSYSGRGGYEQYF
TRBV28	TRBD1	TRBJ1-2	.	TGTGCCAGTAAGTGGGGACAGGGGTACTATGGCTACACCTTC	CASKWGQGYYGYTF
TRBV4-2	.	TRBJ1-6	.	TGTGCCAGCAGCCAGGAGAGTCAGTTTTATAATTCACCCCTCCACTTT	CASSQESQFYNSPLHF
TRBV4-3	.	TRBJ2-1	few	TGCGCCAGCAGCCAAGATAGGGGGACTGGGTTTGATGAGCAGTTCTTC	CASSQDRGTGFDEQFF
TRBV18	.	TRBJ1-6	.	TGTGCCAGCTCACATGACAGTCCCAGCTCCTATAATTCACCCCTCCACTTT	CASSHDSPSSYNSPLHF
TRBV7-9	TRBD1	TRBJ2-5	.	TGTGCCAGCAGCCCTCGGGACAGAGGACCGACCCAGTACTTC	CASSPRDRGPTQYF
TRBV28	TRBD1	TRBJ1-5	.	TGTGCCAGCAGTAATAGGGACAGAGTGAATCAGCCCCAGCATTTT	CASSNRDRVNQPQHF
TRBV7-2	.	TRBJ1-3	.	TGTGCCAGCAGCCCTCCGGGGTCTGGAAACACCATATATTTT	CASSPPGSGNTIYF
TRBV6-5	TRBD1	TRBJ1-5	.	TGTGCCAGCAAAGGGACAGTTAGCAATCAGCCCCAGCATTTT	CASKGTVSNQPQHF
TRBV12-3/TRBV12-4	.	TRBJ1-5	.	TGTGCCAGCAGGCGACAGACCCATCAGCCCCAGCATTTT	CASRRQTHQPQHF
TRBV18	.	TRBJ1-3	once	TGTGCCAGCTCACCGGCCTATAGCGGGGACTCTGGAAACACCATATATTTT	CASSPAYSGDSGNTIYF
TRBV7-2	.	TRBJ2-7	.	TGTGCCAGCACCCGGAATGCAGTTAGGCCCTACGAGCAGTACTTC	CASTRNAVRPYEQYF
TRBV10-1	TRBD1	TRBJ1-2	.	TGCGCCAGCAGCGACGGGACAGGGGATATTGGACGCTACACCTTC	CASSDGTGDIGRYTF
TRBV7-8	.	TRBJ2-7	.	TGTGCCAGCAGCTTAGTTCGGATACCGGGACTTACCTACGAGCAGTACTTC	CASSLVRIPGLTYEQYF
TRBV12-3/TRBV12-4	.	TRBJ1-3	.	TGTGCCAGCAGTTTCGGGTCTGGAAACACCATATATTTT	CASSFGSGNTIYF
TRBV11-3	.	TRBJ2-2	.	TGTGCCAGCAGCTTAACCGGGACGGCGAACACCGGGGAGCTGTTTTTT	CASSLTGTANTGELFF
TRBV12-3/TRBV12-4	TRBD2	TRBJ2-1	.	TGTGCCAGTGAGGGACTAGCGGAGATAGAGCAGTTCTTC	CASEGLAEIEQFF
TRBV6-6	.	TRBJ2-3	.	TGTGCCAGCAGCCTCAGGGGTCTTTCTGATACGCAGTATTTT	CASSLRGLSDTQYF
TRBV11-1	TRBD1	TRBJ1-5	.	TGTGCCAGCAGCTCAGGGGGCCGCAATCAGCCCCAGCATTTT	CASSSGGRNQPQHF
TRBV30	TRBD1	TRBJ2-2	.	TGTGCCTGGAGTGACCTGGGACAGGGTCATAAGAACACCGGGGAGCTGTTTTTT	CAWSDLGQGHKNTGELFF
TRBV7-2	.	TRBJ1-1	.	TGTGCCAGCAGCGTAAACAGGGTTGAAGCTTTCTTT	CASSVNRVEAFF
TRBV28	TRBD1	TRBJ1-2	.	TGTGCCAGCAGTTCGGGACAGGGTCATGGCTACACCTTC	CASSSGQGHGYTF
TRBV5-1	TRBD2	TRBJ2-3	.	TGCGCCAGCAGCTTGGCAGCTAGCGGGCTGCCCACAGATACGCAGTATTTT	CASSLAASGLPTDTQYF
TRBV29-1	TRBD2	TRBJ2-1	.	TGCAGCGGGGGGACTAGCGGGAGCCGCGTTCCGTACAATGAGCAGTTCTTC	CSGGTSGSRVPYNEQFF
TRBV18	.	TRBJ2-6	.	TGTGCCAGCTCACCAGAAAGGCTCAGAGGGGGGCCTGGGGCCAACGTCCTGACTTTC	CASSPERLRGGPGANVLTF
TRBV11-2	.	TRBJ2-6	.	TGTGCCAGCAGCGATTTCTCTGGGGCCAACGTCCTGACTTTC	CASSDFSGANVLTF
TRBV28	TRBD1	TRBJ1-1	.	TGTGCCAGCAGCCTGGGACAGATGAACACTGAAGCTTTCTTT	CASSLGQMNTEAFF
TRBV20-1	.	TRBJ1-5	once	TGCAGTGCACAGGGTAATCAGCCCCAGCATTTT	CSAQGNQPQHF
TRBV4-3	TRBD1	TRBJ1-2	.	TGCGCCAGCAGCCAGGACCAGGGACAGGGAAGCTATGGCTACACCTTC	CASSQDQGQGSYGYTF
TRBV5-1	.	TRBJ2-7	.	TGCGCCAGCAGCTCTCTCCTAGGAGGGTCCTACGAGCAGTACTTC	CASSSLLGGSYEQYF
TRBV27	.	TRBJ1-2	.	TGTGCCAGCAGTTTCCTAGGGGGATCTAACTATGGCTACACCTTC	CASSFLGGSNYGYTF
TRBV11-1	.	TRBJ2-1	.	TGTGCCAGCAGCTTAGAGGGGCTTTCATACAATGAGCAGTTCTTC	CASSLEGLSYNEQFF
TRBV4-1	.	TRBJ1-1	.	TGCGCCAGCAGCCAACCCAAAAACAGGACGAACACTGAAGCTTTCTTT	CASSQPKNRTNTEAFF
TRBV6-5	.	TRBJ2-5	once	TGTGCCAGCGGCAGGGGTCCCCAAGAGACCCAGTACTTC	CASGRGPQETQYF
TRBV5-5	.	TRBJ2-7	.	TGTGCCAGCAGCCTAACCCCCGGGACGGACTACGAGCAGTACTTC	CASSLTPGTDYEQYF
TRBV27	.	TRBJ2-7	.	TGTGCCAGCAGTATGGGACCGGAGTACGAGCAGTACTTC	CASSMGPEYEQYF
TRBV9	TRBD2	TRBJ2-3	once	TGTGCCAGCACCATGGGAGGGAGTCATAGAGATACGCAGTATTTT	CASTMGGSHRDTQYF
TRBV29-1	.	TRBJ2-7	.	TGCAGCGTTACCCGGAATTTGGGCGAGCAGTACTTC	CSVTRNLGEQYF
TRBV5-1	.	TRBJ2-7	once	TGCGCCAGCAGCTTCATAGGTTCCGAGCAGTACTTC	CASSFIGSEQYF
TRBV7-8	.	TRBJ2-1	.	TGTGCCAGCAGCTTATCGGGAGCTACTTACAATGAGCAGTTCTTC	CASSLSGATYNEQFF
TRBV27	.	TRBJ1-4	.	TGTGCCAGCAGTACTAACGGGGAGGGGGAAAAACTGTTTTTT	CASSTNGEGEKLFF